These 13 T cell receptor beta chains came from one sample sequenced in a study of graft-versus-host responses after intestinal transplantation. Using immunoSEQ multiplex PCR, the repertoire was profiled, and TCRdb retains in-frame clones only, with some absent. The sample carries about 97,000 clones, more than 80% recorded once. The sequencing here drew on PBMCs, taken 450 to 480 days after intestinal transplant. These receptors were taken from a human patient who received an intestinal transplant, so some T cells may come from the graft donor.

The rearrangement uses TRBV7-9 and TRBJ2-3; D is perhaps TRBD2 (5 bases). Germline V gene sequence: CDR1 SEHNR, CDR2 FQNEAQ (reference sequence). V lost 3 bases and J 1 base, leaving 8 bases between the germline ends. CDR3 length: 14 amino acids. The CDR3 DNA follows: TGTGCCAGCAGCTTCGGGGTCGGCACAGATACGCAGTATTTT. Its protein product is CASSFGVGTDTQYF.

The chain joins TRBV14 to TRBJ2-7; possible D gene TRBD2, 6 bases. CDR1 is SGHDN and CDR2 is FVKESK in the germline V gene. The length of the CDR3 is 13 residues. V gave up 1 base and J gave up 6 bases, with 10 bases separating them. CDR3 in amino acids: CASSQAVGGEQYF. The CDR3 region has the DNA TGTGCCAGCAGCCAAGCTGTGGGGGGCGAGCAGTACTTC. The full variable domain, its missing parts supplied by reference TRBV14 and TRBJ2-7, is EAGVTQFPSHSVIEKGQTVTLRCDPISGHDNLYWYRRVMGKEIKFLLHFVKESKQDESGMPNNRFLAERTGGTYSTLKVQPAELEDSGVYFCASSQAVGGEQYFGPGTRLTVT.

This clone was detected a few times. This chain connects TRBV6-4 to TRBJ2-7; 7 bases agree with TRBD2. The germline CDR1 and CDR2 sequences are MRHNA and SNTAGT. The CDR3 consists of 14 residues. V was pared by 5 bases and J by 2 bases, with 6 bases of the junction left unmatched. CDR3 sequence (DNA): TGTGCCAGCAGTTACTTGGGGGGGACCTACGAGCAGTACTTC. This sequence encodes CASSYLGGTYEQYF.

The chain carries TRBV27 and TRBJ1-6, with 7 bases that match TRBD1. The CDR3 consists of 13 residues. V was clipped by 8 bases and J by 7 bases; unmatched bases: 5. Germline assignment: CDR1 MNHEY and CDR2 SMNVEV (reference sequence). The CDR3 DNA reads TGTGCCAGCCGCCCCAGGGGGAATTCACCCCTCCACTTT. Protein product: CASRPRGNSPLHF.

The rearrangement links TRBV7-3 to TRBJ2-1; the D is unclear. This CDR3 is built from 13 residues. V was cut by 5 bases and J by 4 bases, with 9 bases left in between. The germline gives CDR1 SGHTA, CDR2 FQGTGA. The CDR3 sequence: CASSRNGYNEQFF. The CDR3 DNA sequence: TGTGCCAGCAGCCGAAACGGTTACAATGAGCAGTTCTTC.

The rearrangement links TRBV6-6 to TRBJ1-1; 9 positions agree with TRBD1. Trimming at V came to 6 bases and at J to 11 bases, leaving 4 bases not matched to a gene. This CDR3 region has 11 residues. Per the germline V gene, CDR1 is MNHNY and CDR2 is SVGAGI (reference sequence). The CDR3: CASRETGGAFF. For the CDR3, the DNA is TGTGCCAGCAGGGAGACAGGGGGGGCTTTCTTT.

The sample holds one count of this clone. J is TRBJ2-5 and V is TRBV4-2; D perhaps matches TRBD1 (6 bases). The V end was cut by 0 bases, the J end by 5 bases, with 7 bases between. Germline CDR1 is LGHNA and CDR2 is YNFKEQ. The CDR3 sequence is 13 residues long. The CDR3 sequence is CASSQERGETQYF. As DNA, the CDR3 is TGTGCCAGCAGCCAAGAAAGGGGGGAGACCCAGTACTTC.

This clone has a single count. Distinct nucleotide sequences in the sample also encode this CDR3. This chain joins TRBV9 and TRBJ2-7, with 7 bases aligning to TRBD1. With 0 bases clipped from V and 2 bases from J, the junction kept 2 bases outside the gene matches. Germline values: CDR1 SGDLS, CDR2 YYNGEE. There are 14 residues in the CDR3. In nucleotides, the CDR3 is TGTGCCAGCAGCGTAGGCGACAGGGCCTACGAGCAGTACTTC. It codes for CASSVGDRAYEQYF.

The V and J genes are TRBV13 and TRBJ2-7; D is unresolved. Between the trimmed V and J ends, which lost 5 bases and 0 bases, there was a span of 5 bases. This CDR3 has 12 residues. In germline, CDR1 is PRHDT, CDR2 FYEKMQ (reference sequence). CDR3 in DNA: TGTGCCAGCAGCCGGAGCTCCTACGAGCAGTACTTC. This sequence encodes CASSRSSYEQYF.

The V call is TRBV7-2, the J call TRBJ1-5; D call uncertain. V was trimmed by 5 bases and J by 2 bases, leaving 10 bases between them. The CDR3 sequence is 14 residues long. Germline V gene sequence: CDR1 SGHTA, CDR2 FQGNSA. CDR3 coding DNA: TGTGCCAGCAGCGGTCGTATAGGCAATCAGCCCCAGCATTTT. This translates into CASSGRIGNQPQHF.

This chain joins TRBV18 and TRBJ2-2; D is uncertain. The germline gives CDR1 KGHSH, CDR2 LQKENI. The CDR3 has 14 amino acids. The germline V and J ends were trimmed by 3 bases and 3 bases, with 8 bases remaining between them. The CDR3 bases are TGTGCCAGCTCACCTCTCCAGGACACCGGGGAGCTGTTTTTT. It encodes CASSPLQDTGELFF.

The rearrangement links TRBV2 to TRBJ2-1, with 10 bases matching TRBD1. The junction had 13 bases not matched to a gene; V was cut back by 6 bases and J by 8 bases. CDR3 length equals 16 residues. Germline CDR1 is SNHLY and CDR2 is FYNNEI. The CDR3 loop is CASRGTRGTGVDEQFF. As DNA, the CDR3 is TGTGCCAGCAGGGGAACTCGGGGGACAGGGGTGGATGAGCAGTTCTTC.

This clone was observed once. This chain joins TRBV25-1 and TRBJ1-3, with 9 positions matching TRBD1. V dropped 6 bases and J dropped 0; count of bases not matched to a gene: 9. The CDR3 is 17 amino acids. Per germline, CDR1 MGHDK and CDR2 SYGVNS. The CDR3 coding sequence is TGTGCCAGCAGCACGGCGGGACAGGGATTCTCTGGAAACACCATATATTTT. It is translated as CASSTAGQGFSGNTIYF. The full variable domain, its missing parts supplied by reference TRBV25-1 and TRBJ1-3, is EADIYQTPRYLVIGTGKKITLECSQTMGHDKMYWYQQDPGMELHLIHYSYGVNSTEKGDLSSESTVSRIRTEHFPLTLESARPSHTSQYLCASSTAGQGFSGNTIYFGEGSWLTVV.